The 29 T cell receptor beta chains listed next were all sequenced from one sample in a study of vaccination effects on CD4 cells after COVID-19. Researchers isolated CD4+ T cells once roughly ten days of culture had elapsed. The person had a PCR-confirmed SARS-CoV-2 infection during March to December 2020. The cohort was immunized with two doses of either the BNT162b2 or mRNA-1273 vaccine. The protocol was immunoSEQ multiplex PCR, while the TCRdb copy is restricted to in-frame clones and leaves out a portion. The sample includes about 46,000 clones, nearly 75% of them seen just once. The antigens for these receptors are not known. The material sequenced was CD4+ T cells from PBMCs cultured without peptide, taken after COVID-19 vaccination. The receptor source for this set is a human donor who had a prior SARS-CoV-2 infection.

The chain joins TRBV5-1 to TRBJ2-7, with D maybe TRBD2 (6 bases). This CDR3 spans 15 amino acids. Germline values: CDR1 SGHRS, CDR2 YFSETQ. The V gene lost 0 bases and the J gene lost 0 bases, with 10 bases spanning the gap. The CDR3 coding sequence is TGCGCCAGCAGCTTGGGGGGGGTAGGCTCCTACGAGCAGTACTTC. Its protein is CASSLGGVGSYEQYF. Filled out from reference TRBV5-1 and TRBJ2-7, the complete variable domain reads KAGVTQTPRYLIKTRGQQVTLSCSPISGHRSVSWYQQTPGQGLQFLFEYFSETQRNKGNFPGRFSGRQFSNSRSEMNVSTLELGDSALYLCASSLGGVGSYEQYFGPGTRLTVT.

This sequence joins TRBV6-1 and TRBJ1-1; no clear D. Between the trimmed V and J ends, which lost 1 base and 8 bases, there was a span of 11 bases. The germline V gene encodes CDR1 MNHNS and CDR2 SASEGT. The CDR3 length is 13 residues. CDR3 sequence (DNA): TGTGCCAGCAGTGAAGAAGGTGCTTCGGAAGCTTTCTTT. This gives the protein CASSEEGASEAFF.

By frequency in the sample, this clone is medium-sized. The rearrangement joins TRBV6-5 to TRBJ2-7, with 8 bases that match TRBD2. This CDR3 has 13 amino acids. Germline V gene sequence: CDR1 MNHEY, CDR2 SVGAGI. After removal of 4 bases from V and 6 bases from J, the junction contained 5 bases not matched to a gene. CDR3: CASSSAGVGEQYF. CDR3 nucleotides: TGTGCCAGCAGTTCAGCGGGGGTAGGCGAGCAGTACTTC.

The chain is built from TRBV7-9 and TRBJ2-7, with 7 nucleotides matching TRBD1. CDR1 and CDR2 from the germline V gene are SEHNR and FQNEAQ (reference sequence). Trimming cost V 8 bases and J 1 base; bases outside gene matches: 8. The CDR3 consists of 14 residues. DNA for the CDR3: TGTGCCAGCTCCCCATCAGGGGGATCCTACGAGCAGTACTTC. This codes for CASSPSGGSYEQYF.

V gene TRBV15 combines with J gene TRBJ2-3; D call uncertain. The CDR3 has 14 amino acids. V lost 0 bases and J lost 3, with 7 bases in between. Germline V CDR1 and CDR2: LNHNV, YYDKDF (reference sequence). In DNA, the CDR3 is TGTGCCACCAGCAGAGACGCCGGGACAGATACGCAGTATTTT. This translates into CATSRDAGTDTQYF.

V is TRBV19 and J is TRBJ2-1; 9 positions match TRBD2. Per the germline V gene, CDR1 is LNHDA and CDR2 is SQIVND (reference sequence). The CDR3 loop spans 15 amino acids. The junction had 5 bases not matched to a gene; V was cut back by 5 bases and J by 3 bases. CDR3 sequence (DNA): TGTGCCAGTAGTCACCCTAGCGGGGACTACAATGAGCAGTTCTTC. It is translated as CASSHPSGDYNEQFF.

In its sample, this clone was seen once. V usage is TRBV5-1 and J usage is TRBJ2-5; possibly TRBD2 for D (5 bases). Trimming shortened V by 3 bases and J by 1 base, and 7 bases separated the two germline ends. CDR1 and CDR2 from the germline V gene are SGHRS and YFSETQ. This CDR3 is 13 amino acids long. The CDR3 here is CASSWTAQETQYF. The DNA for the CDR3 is TGCGCCAGCAGCTGGACTGCCCAAGAGACCCAGTACTTC.

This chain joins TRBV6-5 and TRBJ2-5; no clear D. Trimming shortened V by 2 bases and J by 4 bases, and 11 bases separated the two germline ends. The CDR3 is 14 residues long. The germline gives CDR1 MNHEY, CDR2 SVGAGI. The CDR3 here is CASSYGRFRETQYF. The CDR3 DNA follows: TGTGCCAGCAGTTACGGTCGGTTTCGAGAGACCCAGTACTTC.

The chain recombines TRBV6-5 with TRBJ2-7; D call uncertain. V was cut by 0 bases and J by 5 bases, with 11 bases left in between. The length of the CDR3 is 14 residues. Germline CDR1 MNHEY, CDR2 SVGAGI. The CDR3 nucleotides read TGTGCCAGCAGTTACTCGGATGATTCCAACGAGCAGTACTTC. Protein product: CASSYSDDSNEQYF.

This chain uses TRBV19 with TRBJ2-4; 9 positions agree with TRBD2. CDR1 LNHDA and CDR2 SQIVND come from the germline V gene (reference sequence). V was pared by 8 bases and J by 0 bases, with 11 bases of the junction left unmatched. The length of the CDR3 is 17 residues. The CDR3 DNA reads TGTGCCAGTGCTAAGCGGGGGGCATTACTAGCCAAAAACATTCAGTACTTC. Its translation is CASAKRGALLAKNIQYF.

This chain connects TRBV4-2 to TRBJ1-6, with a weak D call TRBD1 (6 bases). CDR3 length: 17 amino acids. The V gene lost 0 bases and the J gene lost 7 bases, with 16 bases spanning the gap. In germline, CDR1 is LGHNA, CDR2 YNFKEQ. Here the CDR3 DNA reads TGTGCCAGCAGCCAAGATTTGGGAGGGGGGAGGAATTCACCCCTCCACTTT. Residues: CASSQDLGGGRNSPLHF.

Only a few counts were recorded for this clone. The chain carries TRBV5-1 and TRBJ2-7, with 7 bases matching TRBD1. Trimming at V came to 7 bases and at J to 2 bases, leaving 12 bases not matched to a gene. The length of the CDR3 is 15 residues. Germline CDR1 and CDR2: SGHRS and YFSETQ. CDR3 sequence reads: CASRPRTGLPYEQYF. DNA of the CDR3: TGCGCCAGCCGCCCCAGGACAGGTCTTCCCTACGAGCAGTACTTC.

CDR3 in DNA: TGCGCCAGCAGCCAAGATCGAAAAAACGAGCAGTACTTC. It codes for CASSQDRKNEQYF. The V and J genes are TRBV4-1 and TRBJ2-7; no clear D gene. Germline CDR1 MGHRA, CDR2 YSYEKL. The CDR3 sequence is 13 residues long. Trimming pared 0 bases from V and 5 bases from J, leaving 8 bases between.

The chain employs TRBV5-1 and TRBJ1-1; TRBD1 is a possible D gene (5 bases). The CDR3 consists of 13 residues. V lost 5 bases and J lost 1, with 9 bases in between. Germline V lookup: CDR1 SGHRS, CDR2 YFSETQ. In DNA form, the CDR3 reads TGCGCCAGCAGGCCACAGGAGAACACTGAAGCTTTCTTT. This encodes CASRPQENTEAFF.

The CDR3 region has the DNA TGCAGCGTGTACCAGGGCGCAGATACGCAGTATTTT. Residues: CSVYQGADTQYF. The chain has TRBV29-1 and TRBJ2-3, with D maybe TRBD1 (5 bases). The CDR3 is 12 amino acids. Germline CDR1 is SQVTM and CDR2 is ANQGSEA. V gave up 6 bases and J gave up 4 bases, with 11 bases separating them.

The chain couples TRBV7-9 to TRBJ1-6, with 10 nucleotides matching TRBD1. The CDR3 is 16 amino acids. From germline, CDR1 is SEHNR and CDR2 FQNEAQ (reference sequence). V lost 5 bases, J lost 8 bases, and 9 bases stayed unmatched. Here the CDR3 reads CASSLGTGDIHSPLHF. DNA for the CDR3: TGTGCCAGCAGCCTCGGGACAGGGGATATACATTCACCCCTCCACTTT.

CDR3 region: CSVARTRSTGELFF. The CDR3 DNA sequence: TGCAGCGTTGCCAGGACCCGATCCACCGGGGAGCTGTTTTTT. This chain connects TRBV29-1 to TRBJ2-2; the D is unclear. Per germline, CDR1 SQVTM and CDR2 ANQGSEA. The V end was cut by 4 bases, the J end by 4 bases, with 13 bases between. The CDR3 spans 14 residues.

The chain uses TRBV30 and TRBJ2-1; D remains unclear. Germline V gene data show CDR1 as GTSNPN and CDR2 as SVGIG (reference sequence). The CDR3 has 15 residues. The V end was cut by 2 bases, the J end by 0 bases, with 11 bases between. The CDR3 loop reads CAWSLGTSSYNEQFF. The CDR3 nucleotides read TGTGCCTGGAGTTTGGGAACGAGCTCCTACAATGAGCAGTTCTTC.

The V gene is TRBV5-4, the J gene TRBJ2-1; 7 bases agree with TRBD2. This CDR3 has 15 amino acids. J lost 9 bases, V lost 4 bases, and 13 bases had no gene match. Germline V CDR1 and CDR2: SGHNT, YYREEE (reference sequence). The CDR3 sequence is CASSQTSSINGEQFF. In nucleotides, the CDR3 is TGTGCCAGCAGCCAGACTAGCTCGATTAACGGTGAGCAGTTCTTC.

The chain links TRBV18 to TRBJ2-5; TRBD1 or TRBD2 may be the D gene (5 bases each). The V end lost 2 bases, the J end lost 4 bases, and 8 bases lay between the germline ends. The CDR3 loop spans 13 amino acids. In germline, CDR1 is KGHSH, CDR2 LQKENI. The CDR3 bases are TGTGCCAGCTCACCAGTGAGGGGAGAGACCCAGTACTTC. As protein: CASSPVRGETQYF.

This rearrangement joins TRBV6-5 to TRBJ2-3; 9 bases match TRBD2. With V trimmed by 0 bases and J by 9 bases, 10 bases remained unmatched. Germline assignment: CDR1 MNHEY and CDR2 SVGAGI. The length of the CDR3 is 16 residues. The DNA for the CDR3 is TGTGCCAGCAGTTACTCGCTGGGGACTAGCTATGACACGCAGTATTTT. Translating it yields CASSYSLGTSYDTQYF.

CDR3 sequence reads: CASSLAGGRVYEQYF. CDR3 bases: TGTGCCAGCAGCTTGGCTGGGGGCAGAGTCTACGAGCAGTACTTC. The rearrangement joins TRBV5-6 to TRBJ2-7, with TRBD1 as a possible D gene (6 bases). Germline assignment: CDR1 SGHDT and CDR2 YYEEEE. The V end was cut by 0 bases, the J end by 3 bases, with 13 bases between. The CDR3 sequence is 15 residues long. The variable domain in full, completed from reference TRBV5-6 and TRBJ2-7, reads DAGVTQSPTHLIKTRGQQVTLRCSPKSGHDTVSWYQQALGQGPQFIFQYYEEEERQRGNFPDRFSGHQFPNYSSELNVNALLLGDSALYLCASSLAGGRVYEQYFGPGTRLTVT.

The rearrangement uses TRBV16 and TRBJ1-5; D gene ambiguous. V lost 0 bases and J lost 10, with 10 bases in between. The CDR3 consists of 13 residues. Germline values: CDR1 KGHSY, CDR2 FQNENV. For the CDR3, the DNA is TGTGCCAGCAGCCAATCCTTAAATCCACCCCAGCATTTT. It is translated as CASSQSLNPPQHF.

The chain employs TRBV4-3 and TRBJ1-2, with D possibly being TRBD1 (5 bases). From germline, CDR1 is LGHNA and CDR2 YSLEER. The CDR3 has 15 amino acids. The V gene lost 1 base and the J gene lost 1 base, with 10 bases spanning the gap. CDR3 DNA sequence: TGCGCCAGCAGCCAAGGGGCAGGGAATAACTATGGCTACACCTTC. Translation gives CASSQGAGNNYGYTF.

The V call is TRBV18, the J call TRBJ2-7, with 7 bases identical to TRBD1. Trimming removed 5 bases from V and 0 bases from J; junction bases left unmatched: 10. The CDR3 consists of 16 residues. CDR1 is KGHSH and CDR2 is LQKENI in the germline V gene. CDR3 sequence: CASSSTKTGNSYEQYF. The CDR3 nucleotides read TGTGCCAGCTCATCGACGAAGACAGGGAACTCCTACGAGCAGTACTTC.

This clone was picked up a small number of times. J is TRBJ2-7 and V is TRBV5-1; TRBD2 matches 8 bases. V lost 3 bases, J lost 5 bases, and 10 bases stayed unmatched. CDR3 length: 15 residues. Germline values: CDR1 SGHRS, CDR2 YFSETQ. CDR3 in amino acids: CASSYFHGRADEQYF. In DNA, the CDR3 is TGCGCCAGCAGCTACTTCCACGGGAGGGCCGACGAGCAGTACTTC.

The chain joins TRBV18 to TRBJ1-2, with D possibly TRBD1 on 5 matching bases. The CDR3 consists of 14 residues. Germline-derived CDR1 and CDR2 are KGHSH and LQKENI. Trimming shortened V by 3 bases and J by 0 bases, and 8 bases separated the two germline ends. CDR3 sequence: CASSPPGPNYGYTF. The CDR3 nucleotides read TGTGCCAGCTCACCTCCGGGACCTAACTATGGCTACACCTTC.

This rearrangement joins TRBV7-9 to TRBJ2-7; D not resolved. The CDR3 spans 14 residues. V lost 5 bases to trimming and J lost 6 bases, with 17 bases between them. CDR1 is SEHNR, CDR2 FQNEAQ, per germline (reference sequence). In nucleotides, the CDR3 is TGTGCCAGCAGCCCCGAGCCGACCTCAGTCGAGCAGTACTTC. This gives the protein CASSPEPTSVEQYF.

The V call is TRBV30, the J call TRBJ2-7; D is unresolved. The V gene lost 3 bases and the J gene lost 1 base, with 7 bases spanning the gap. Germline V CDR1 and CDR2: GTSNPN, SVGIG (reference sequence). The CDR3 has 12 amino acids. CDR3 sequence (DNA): TGTGCCTGGAGGATGACTTCCTACGAGCAGTACTTC. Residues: CAWRMTSYEQYF.